The 30 T cell receptor beta chains below were found in one sample sequenced in a study of blood T cells in healthy people across ages. A second about 6 to 12 cycle PCR used barcoded and J-beta primers. TCRdb reanalysed the 5' RACE reads using MiXCR and keeps one entry per CDR3 protein. The sample yields about 1.6 million distinct CDR3 sequences, about 32% seen once. Sequencing used blood. Receptor source: a woman between 25 and 40 years old in good health.

There are a few counts of this clonotype. The rearrangement uses TRBV5-1 and TRBJ2-7, with 8 bases matching TRBD1. The J call may not be correct, given that the DNA end is closer to TRBJ2-5. CDR1 is SGHRS, CDR2 YFSETQ, per germline. The CDR3 is made up of 15 amino acids. CDR3 DNA: TGCGCCAGCAGCACGAGACAGGGGCCCGGAGAGACCCAGTACTTC. This gives the protein CASSTRQGPGETQYF.

This clonotype was found a few times. This chain connects TRBV7-9 to TRBJ1-2; D possibly corresponds to TRBD1 (6 bases). In germline, CDR1 is SEHNR, CDR2 FQNEAQ (reference sequence). Between the trimmed V and J ends, which lost 2 bases and 0 bases, there was a span of 10 bases. The CDR3 covers 15 residues. For the CDR3, the DNA is TGTGCCAGCAGCTTAAGGACAGCCCCTAACTATGGCTACACCTTC. Translating gives CASSLRTAPNYGYTF. Full variable domain (outside the CDR3, taken from reference TRBV7-9 and TRBJ1-2): DTGVSQNPRHKITKRGQNVTFRCDPISEHNRLYWYRQTLGQGPEFLTYFQNEAQLEKSRLLSDRFSAERPKGSFSTLEIQRTEQGDSAMYLCASSLRTAPNYGYTFGSGTRLTVV.

The V call is TRBV20-1, the J call TRBJ2-3, with TRBD1 matching 7 bases. V lost 5 bases to trimming and J lost 4 bases; unmatched junction nucleotides: 12. The CDR3 sequence is 15 residues long. Germline CDR1 reads DFQATT; CDR2 reads SNEGSKA (reference sequence). CDR3 in DNA: TGCAGTGCTCCCCACCGACAGGGACAGCCAGATACGCAGTATTTT. Encoded protein: CSAPHRQGQPDTQYF.

This chain uses TRBV3-1 with TRBJ2-5, with D possibly being TRBD1 (5 bases). The CDR3 spans 14 residues. Germline CDR1 reads LGHDT; CDR2 reads YNNKEL (reference sequence). The V end was cut by 2 bases, the J end by 5 bases, with 12 bases between. CDR3 region: CASSQLIGVETQYF. The CDR3 DNA reads as TGTGCCAGCAGCCAATTGATAGGGGTGGAGACCCAGTACTTC.

This clonotype was observed once. The chain combines TRBV20-1 with TRBJ1-5; D is unresolved. Germline CDR1 DFQATT, CDR2 SNEGSKA (reference sequence). V was trimmed by 3 bases and J by 7 bases, leaving 10 bases between them. This CDR3 is built from 12 residues. The CDR3 is CSASGLVQPQHF. For the CDR3, the DNA is TGCAGTGCTAGCGGGCTGGTCCAGCCCCAGCATTTT.

The chain couples TRBV20-1 to TRBJ2-1; D perhaps matches TRBD2 (7 bases). The CDR3 runs 13 residues. Germline assignment: CDR1 DFQATT and CDR2 SNEGSKA (reference sequence). Trimming shortened V by 4 bases and J by 7 bases, and 14 bases separated the two germline ends. CDR3: CSAIAGAPNEQFF. The CDR3 DNA is TGCAGTGCTATCGCGGGGGCGCCGAATGAGCAGTTCTTC.

This chain links TRBV4-1 with TRBJ2-1, with 10 bases fitting TRBD2. Germline V gives CDR1 MGHRA, CDR2 YSYEKL. J was trimmed by 15 bases and V by 3 bases; bases with no gene match: 11. The CDR3 has 14 residues. In nucleotides, the CDR3 is TGCGCCAGCAGCCACCCTACCACTAGCGGGACCCCGTTCTTC. The encoded protein is CASSHPTTSGTPFF.

This clonotype was seen only a few times. The V and J genes are TRBV13 and TRBJ2-5, with D perhaps TRBD2 (6 bases). Germline CDR1 reads PRHDT; CDR2 reads FYEKMQ (reference sequence). Trimming stripped 0 bases from V and 5 bases from J, with 10 bases between. This CDR3 comprises 14 residues. In nucleotides, the CDR3 is TGTGCCAGCAGCTTAGGGGGGAGGATGGAGACCCAGTACTTC. This codes for CASSLGGRMETQYF. Full variable domain (missing parts from reference TRBV13 and TRBJ2-5): AAGVIQSPRHLIKEKRETATLKCYPIPRHDTVYWYQQGPGQDPQFLISFYEKMQSDKGSIPDRFSAQQFSDYHSELNMSSLELGDSALYFCASSLGGRMETQYFGPGTRLLVL.

The chain recombines TRBV27 with TRBJ1-4, with TRBD1 matching over 7 bases. CDR1 is MNHEY and CDR2 is SMNVEV in the germline V gene (reference sequence). The J segment lost 5 bases and the V segment lost 4 bases, leaving 16 bases of the junction unmatched. CDR3 length: 18 residues. The CDR3 region is CASSSQILSGQKNEKLFF. In DNA, the CDR3 is TGTGCCAGCAGTTCGCAGATTCTTTCGGGACAGAAAAATGAAAAACTGTTTTTT.

This clonotype was seen a handful of times. The chain is built from TRBV4-2 and TRBJ1-1; tentative D call: TRBD1 (5 bases). Germline CDR1 is LGHNA and CDR2 is YNFKEQ. CDR3 length equals 15 residues. V was trimmed by 0 bases and J by 0 bases, leaving 8 bases between them. The CDR3 protein is CASSQESGVNTEAFF. CDR3 sequence (DNA): TGTGCCAGCAGCCAAGAATCGGGGGTGAACACTGAAGCTTTCTTT.

This clonotype was seen more than once but under ten times. CDR3 protein: CASSAAAGLDSYEQYF. CDR3 DNA: TGTGCCAGCAGCGCAGCCGCAGGACTAGACTCCTACGAGCAGTACTTC. V usage is TRBV9 and J usage is TRBJ2-7; 7 bases are shared with TRBD2. J gave up 0 bases and V 3 bases, and 9 bases lay outside the gene matches. Germline loops: CDR1 SGDLS, CDR2 YYNGEE. This CDR3 region has 16 residues.

This clonotype was recorded a few times. The chain carries TRBV6-2 or TRBV6-3 and TRBJ2-5, with TRBD2 identical over 7 bases. Unmatched junction bases numbered 7, after V lost 6 bases and J lost 0 bases. Germline CDR1 and CDR2: MNHEY and SVGEGT. This CDR3 comprises 15 residues. The CDR3 reads CASSPPLADQETQYF. In DNA form, the CDR3 reads TGTGCCAGCAGCCCTCCTCTAGCGGACCAAGAGACCCAGTACTTC.

Comments on this clonotype: A read error may explain this, as a much larger clone is one base away. The chain employs TRBV29-1 and TRBJ2-7; D gene uncertain. Germline V gene data show CDR1 as SQVTM and CDR2 as ANQGSEA. The CDR3 contains 13 residues. CDR3 region: CSVLMNTGDEQCF. The CDR3 DNA reads TGCAGCGTGTTGATGAATACGGGCGACGAGCAGTGCTTC.

In this sample, this clonotype turned up once. CDR3 in amino acids: CSVGTYAELFF. The CDR3 DNA reads TGCAGCGTCGGGACATATGCGGAACTGTTTTTT. V and J are TRBV29-1 and TRBJ1-4, with a weak D call TRBD1 (6 bases). V was shortened by 6 bases and J by 12 bases, with 14 bases between the two germline ends. In germline, CDR1 is SQVTM, CDR2 ANQGSEA. The CDR3 consists of 11 residues.

This clonotype was observed a few times. V is TRBV5-1 and J is TRBJ2-5, with 10 bases that match TRBD1. This CDR3 is built from 17 residues. The ends lost 3 bases at V and 5 bases at J; junction bases unmatched: 13. Germline CDR1 SGHRS, CDR2 YFSETQ. The CDR3 sequence is CASSWDPDRGQEETQYF. The CDR3 DNA follows: TGCGCCAGCAGCTGGGATCCCGACAGGGGGCAGGAGGAGACCCAGTACTTC.

The gene calls are TRBV25-1 and TRBJ2-2, with D hard to call. Trimming cost V 3 bases and J 6 bases, with 5 bases left between them. The CDR3 totals 12 residues. Germline assignment: CDR1 MGHDK and CDR2 SYGVNS. CDR3 sequence: CASSDRAGELFF. CDR3 coding DNA: TGTGCCAGCAGTGATCGGGCCGGGGAGCTGTTTTTT.

The rearrangement uses TRBV6-5 and TRBJ2-1, with D unclear. V was cut by 1 base and J by 1 base, with 11 bases left in between. Per germline, CDR1 MNHEY and CDR2 SVGAGI. CDR3 length: 16 residues. Here the CDR3 DNA reads TGTGCCAGCAGTTACTTAGCCCATCCTTCCTACAATGAGCAGTTCTTC. It is translated as CASSYLAHPSYNEQFF.

This clonotype was counted between two and nine times. The rearrangement uses TRBV12-3 or TRBV12-4 and TRBJ2-7; no reliable D call. The CDR3 is 12 residues long. Trimming left V 3 bases short and J 7 bases short, with 10 bases between. The CDR3 DNA reads TGTGCCAGCAGTTTTTTTCTGCGGGAGCAGTACTTC. This gives the protein CASSFFLREQYF.

There are a few counts of this clonotype. This chain links TRBV7-8 with TRBJ1-2; D not resolved. The germline gives CDR1 SGHVS, CDR2 FQNEAQ. V was shortened by 2 bases and J by 2 bases, with 9 bases between the two germline ends. This CDR3 comprises 14 residues. The DNA of the CDR3 is TGTGCCAGCAGCTTATCCCTAGCAAACTATGGCTACACCTTC. Translated, it gives CASSLSLANYGYTF. Together with reference TRBV7-8 and TRBJ1-2, the CDR3 gives the full variable domain: GAGVSQSPRYKVAKRGQDVALRCDPISGHVSLFWYQQALGQGPEFLTYFQNEAQLDKSGLPSDRFFAERPEGSVSTLKIQRTQQEDSAVYLCASSLSLANYGYTFGSGTRLTVV.

The V gene is TRBV5-1, the J gene TRBJ2-7, with D perhaps matching TRBD1 (6 bases). Germline V gene lookup returns CDR1 SGHRS and CDR2 YFSETQ. The CDR3 contains 14 residues. Trimming stripped 0 bases from V and 5 bases from J, with 12 bases between. The CDR3 sequence: CASSLDRAGNEQYF. The CDR3 coding sequence is TGCGCCAGCAGCTTGGACAGGGCTGGGAACGAGCAGTACTTC.

This chain connects TRBV20-1 to TRBJ2-7; D unclear. The CDR3 length is 9 residues. CDR1 DFQATT and CDR2 SNEGSKA come from the germline V gene (reference sequence). The CDR3 here is CPTSYEQYF. CDR3 sequence (DNA): TGCCCAACCTCCTACGAGCAGTACTTC.

This clonotype was observed a few times. The chain couples TRBV15 to TRBJ1-2; the D gene is possibly TRBD1 (5 bases). Per germline, CDR1 LNHNV and CDR2 YYDKDF (reference sequence). The V end was cut by 3 bases, the J end by 2 bases, with 13 bases between. CDR3 size: 15 residues. Written as DNA, the CDR3 is TGTGCCACCAGCAGTCGGGACGAAGGGAACTATGGCTACACCTTC. This sequence encodes CATSSRDEGNYGYTF.

V is TRBV29-1 and J is TRBJ1-2; D uncertain. The CDR3 has 14 residues. The V end was cut by 0 bases, the J end by 7 bases, with 15 bases between. Per germline, CDR1 SQVTM and CDR2 ANQGSEA. The CDR3 sequence: CSVEDLAKGLGYTF. CDR3 nucleotides: TGCAGCGTTGAAGATCTGGCCAAAGGTCTTGGCTACACCTTC. Together with reference TRBV29-1 and TRBJ1-2, the CDR3 gives the full variable domain: SAVISQKPSRDICQRGTSLTIQCQVDSQVTMMFWYRQQPGQSLTLIATANQGSEATYESGFVIDKFPISRPNLTFSTLTVSNMSPEDSSIYLCSVEDLAKGLGYTFGSGTRLTVV.

The chain is built from TRBV11-2 and TRBJ2-7, with 8 bases that match TRBD1. This CDR3 is 17 amino acids long. V lost 0 bases, J lost 2 bases, and 9 bases stayed unmatched. The germline gives CDR1 SGHAT, CDR2 FQNNGV. This CDR3 is CASSLEPGGWTTYEQYF. CDR3 sequence (DNA): TGTGCCAGCAGCTTAGAACCAGGGGGCTGGACCACCTACGAGCAGTACTTC.

In its sample, this clonotype was seen a few times. The rearrangement uses TRBV3-1 and TRBJ2-2; TRBD2 agrees at 13 bases. Germline CDR1 reads LGHDT; CDR2 reads YNNKEL (reference sequence). The CDR3 loop spans 18 amino acids. J gave up 3 bases and V 4 bases, and 8 bases lay outside the gene matches. This chain's CDR3 is CASSPLLAGGRYTGELFF. The CDR3, as DNA: TGTGCCAGCAGCCCCCTACTAGCGGGGGGGCGTTACACCGGGGAGCTGTTTTTT.

To note about this clonotype: The junction departs from the called germline gene at one end, perhaps through a read error. This rearrangement joins TRBV7-8 to TRBJ2-1, with unresolved D. Germline CDR1 is SGHVS and CDR2 is FQNEAQ. This CDR3 region has 13 residues. The DNA for the CDR3 is TGTACCAGCAGTCAAATATATGGGGATGAGCAGTTCTTC. Translation gives CTSSQIYGDEQFF.

The V and J genes are TRBV4-1 and TRBJ1-5, with D uncertain. CDR1 MGHRA and CDR2 YSYEKL come from the germline V gene. There are 15 residues in the CDR3. V was cut by 1 base and J by 2 bases, with 9 bases left in between. CDR3 DNA: TGCGCCAGCAGCCAAGTCTGGGCTGGCAATCAGCCCCAGCATTTT. It translates to CASSQVWAGNQPQHF.

This clonotype was observed a few times. This chain connects TRBV20-1 to TRBJ2-7, with D possibly being TRBD1 (5 bases). Germline V gives CDR1 DFQATT, CDR2 SNEGSKA (reference sequence). Trimming removed 4 bases at V and 3 bases at J, with 13 bases between. The CDR3 contains 13 residues. CDR3 in amino acids: CSATEGANYEQYF. As DNA, the CDR3 is TGCAGTGCTACGGAAGGGGCCAACTACGAGCAGTACTTC.

On this clonotype: Just one base apart from a much larger clone, this may be a read error. The rearrangement uses TRBV30 and TRBJ1-2; no clear D gene. Looked up from germline, CDR1 is GTSNPN and CDR2 is SVGIG (reference sequence). The V end lost 0 bases, the J end lost 6 bases, and 17 bases lay between the germline ends. This CDR3 has 15 residues. CDR3 sequence (DNA): TGTGCCTGGAGTGTAGGGATAGGGTCTGGCGATGGCTACACCTTC. Its translation: CAWSVGIGSGDGYTF.

J is TRBJ2-7 and V is TRBV28; the D is unclear. Germline V lookup: CDR1 MDHEN, CDR2 SYDVKM. Between the trimmed V and J ends, which lost 5 bases and 4 bases, there was a span of 12 bases. The CDR3 has 13 amino acids. This CDR3 is CASSAVQPYEQYF. The CDR3 nucleotides read TGTGCCAGCAGTGCCGTACAACCTTACGAGCAGTACTTC.